One and the same sample provided the 7 T cell receptor beta chains below, sequenced in a study of CXCR4 blockade with PD-1 therapy in pancreatic cancer. Using immunoSEQ multiplex PCR, the repertoire was profiled, and TCRdb retains in-frame clones only, with some absent. The data show 15,000 to 20,000 clones, 55% to 85% seen once. The sequencing sample was made of tumor tissue. These receptors were obtained from a human donor with pancreatic ductal adenocarcinoma.

This chain joins TRBV25-1 and TRBJ1-3; no reliable D call. Trimming took 3 bases from V and 4 from J, leaving 10 bases between them. The CDR3 spans 14 residues. Germline V lookup: CDR1 MGHDK, CDR2 SYGVNS. Here the CDR3 reads CASSDPVGGNTIYF. In nucleotides, the CDR3 is TGTGCCAGCAGTGACCCAGTTGGAGGAAACACCATATATTTT.

The V and J genes are TRBV29-1 and TRBJ2-3, with 8 bases fitting TRBD1. V shed 2 bases, J shed 5 bases, and the junction held 6 bases outside the gene matches. This CDR3 is 14 amino acids long. Germline-derived CDR1 and CDR2 are SQVTM and ANQGSEA. The CDR3 DNA reads TGCAGCGTTGAACCGACAGGGGCGCGAGATACGCAGTATTTT. It codes for CSVEPTGARDTQYF.

V and J are TRBV29-1 and TRBJ2-7; 11 positions match TRBD2. From germline, CDR1 is SQVTM and CDR2 ANQGSEA. The V gene end was trimmed by 5 bases and the J gene end by 0 bases; junction bases not matched to a gene: 3. This CDR3 spans 14 amino acids. The CDR3 DNA is TGCAGCGTTCGAACTAGCGGGGGCTCCTACGAGCAGTACTTC. Translation gives CSVRTSGGSYEQYF.

This clone was observed a few times. CDR3 protein: CASSLSQGQETQYF. CDR3 in DNA: TGTGCCAGCAGTTTATCGCAGGGTCAAGAGACCCAGTACTTC. This rearrangement joins TRBV25-1 to TRBJ2-5; D possibly corresponds to TRBD1 (5 bases). Trimming shortened V by 5 bases and J by 2 bases, and 12 bases separated the two germline ends. The CDR3 has 14 residues. CDR1 is MGHDK, CDR2 SYGVNS, per germline.

The chain employs TRBV28 and TRBJ1-2; no clear D. V lost 6 bases, J lost 0 bases, and 11 bases lay in between. The length of the CDR3 is 14 residues. In germline, CDR1 is MDHEN, CDR2 SYDVKM. The CDR3 nucleotides read TGTGCCAGCAGCTCTCATACACCTAACTATGGCTACACCTTC. It translates to CASSSHTPNYGYTF.

The chain joins TRBV19 to TRBJ1-2; D gene ambiguous. Deletions cut 3 bases from V and 4 bases from J, with 18 bases between. CDR1 is LNHDA, CDR2 SQIVND, per germline (reference sequence). The CDR3 runs to 16 residues. CDR3 sequence: CASSISTPRAGYGYTF. The CDR3 nucleotides read TGTGCCAGTAGTATCTCGACCCCTCGAGCGGGCTATGGCTACACCTTC.

This clone was seen once. The V gene is TRBV28, the J gene TRBJ1-4; D remains unclear. The CDR3 loop spans 14 amino acids. CDR1 and CDR2 (germline): MDHEN, SYDVKM. Trimming took off 6 bases at V and 4 bases at J, with 12 bases between the two ends. The CDR3 region is CASSLHESNEKLFF. Here the CDR3 DNA reads TGTGCCAGCAGCCTGCACGAGAGTAATGAAAAACTGTTTTTT.